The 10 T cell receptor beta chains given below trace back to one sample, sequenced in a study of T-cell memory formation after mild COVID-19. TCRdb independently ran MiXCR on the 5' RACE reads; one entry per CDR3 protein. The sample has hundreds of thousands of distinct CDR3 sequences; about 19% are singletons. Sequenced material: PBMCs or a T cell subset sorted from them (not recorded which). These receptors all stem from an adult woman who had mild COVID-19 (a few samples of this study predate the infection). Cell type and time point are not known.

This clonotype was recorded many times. The CDR3 DNA is TGCGCCAGCAGCTTGGGACTAGCAGACAATGAGCAGTTCTTC. Translated, it gives CASSLGLADNEQFF. This sequence joins TRBV5-1 and TRBJ2-1; 7 nucleotides agree with TRBD2. With 0 bases clipped from V and 5 bases from J, the junction kept 2 bases outside the gene matches. The V gene's germline CDR1 is SGHRS and CDR2 YFSETQ. The CDR3 covers 14 residues. The entire variable domain, with the rest obtained from reference TRBV5-1 and TRBJ2-1, is as follows: KAGVTQTPRYLIKTRGQQVTLSCSPISGHRSVSWYQQTPGQGLQFLFEYFSETQRNKGNFPGRFSGRQFSNSRSEMNVSTLELGDSALYLCASSLGLADNEQFFGPGTRLTVL.

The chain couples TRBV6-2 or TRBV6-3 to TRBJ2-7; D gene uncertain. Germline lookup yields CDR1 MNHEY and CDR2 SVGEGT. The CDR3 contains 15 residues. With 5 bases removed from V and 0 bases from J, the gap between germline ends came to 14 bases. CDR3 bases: TGTGCCAGCAGTCCCCGGTGGGGTTCCTCCTACGAGCAGTACTTC. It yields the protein CASSPRWGSSYEQYF.

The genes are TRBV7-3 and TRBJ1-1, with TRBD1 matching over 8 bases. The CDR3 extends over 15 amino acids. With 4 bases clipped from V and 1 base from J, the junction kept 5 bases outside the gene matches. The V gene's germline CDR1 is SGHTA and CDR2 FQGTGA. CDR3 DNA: TGTGCCAGCAGCTCGACCGGGACAGGGAACACTGAAGCTTTCTTT. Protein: CASSSTGTGNTEAFF.

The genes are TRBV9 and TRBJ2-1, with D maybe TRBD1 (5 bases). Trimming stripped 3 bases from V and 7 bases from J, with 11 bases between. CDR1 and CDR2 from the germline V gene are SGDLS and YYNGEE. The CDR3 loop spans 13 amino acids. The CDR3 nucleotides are TGTGCCAGCAGCGCGGACACGCGGAATGAGCAGTTCTTC. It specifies CASSADTRNEQFF. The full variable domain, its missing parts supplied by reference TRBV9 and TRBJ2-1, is DSGVTQTPKHLITATGQRVTLRCSPRSGDLSVYWYQQSLDQGLQFLIQYYNGEERAKGNILERFSAQQFPDLHSELNLSSLELGDSALYFCASSADTRNEQFFGPGTRLTVL.

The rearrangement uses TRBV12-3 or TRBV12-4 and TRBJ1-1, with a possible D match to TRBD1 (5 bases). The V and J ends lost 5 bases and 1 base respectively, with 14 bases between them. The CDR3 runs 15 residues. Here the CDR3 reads CASSLRQPWNTEAFF. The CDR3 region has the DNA TGTGCCAGCAGTCTACGACAGCCATGGAACACTGAAGCTTTCTTT.

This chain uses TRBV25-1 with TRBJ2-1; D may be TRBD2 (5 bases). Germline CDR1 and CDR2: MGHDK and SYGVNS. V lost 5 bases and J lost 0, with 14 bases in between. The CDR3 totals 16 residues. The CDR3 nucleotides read TGTGCCAGCAGTAGTTCTAGCAAAGGCTCCTACAATGAGCAGTTCTTC. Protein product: CASSSSSKGSYNEQFF. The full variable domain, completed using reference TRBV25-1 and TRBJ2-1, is EADIYQTPRYLVIGTGKKITLECSQTMGHDKMYWYQQDPGMELHLIHYSYGVNSTEKGDLSSESTVSRIRTEHFPLTLESARPSHTSQYLCASSSSSKGSYNEQFFGPGTRLTVL.

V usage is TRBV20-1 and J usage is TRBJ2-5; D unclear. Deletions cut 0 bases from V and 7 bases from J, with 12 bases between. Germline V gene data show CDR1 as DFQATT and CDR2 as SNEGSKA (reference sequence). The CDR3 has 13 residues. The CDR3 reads CSAREGVRGTQYF. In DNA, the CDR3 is TGCAGTGCTAGAGAAGGTGTCCGAGGGACCCAGTACTTC.

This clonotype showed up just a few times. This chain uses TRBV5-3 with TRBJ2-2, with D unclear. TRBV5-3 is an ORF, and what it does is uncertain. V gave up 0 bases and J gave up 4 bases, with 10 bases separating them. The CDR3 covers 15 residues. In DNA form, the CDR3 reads TGTGCCAGAAGCTTGGTGGCTGGACCCACCGGGGAGCTGTTTTTT. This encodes CARSLVAGPTGELFF.

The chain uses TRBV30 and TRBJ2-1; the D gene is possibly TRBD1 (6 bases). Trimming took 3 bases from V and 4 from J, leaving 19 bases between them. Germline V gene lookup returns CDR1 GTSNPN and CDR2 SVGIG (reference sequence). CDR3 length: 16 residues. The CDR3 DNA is TGTGCCTGGAGCGACCTCGGAAGGACAGCATACAATGAGCAGTTCTTC. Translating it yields CAWSDLGRTAYNEQFF.

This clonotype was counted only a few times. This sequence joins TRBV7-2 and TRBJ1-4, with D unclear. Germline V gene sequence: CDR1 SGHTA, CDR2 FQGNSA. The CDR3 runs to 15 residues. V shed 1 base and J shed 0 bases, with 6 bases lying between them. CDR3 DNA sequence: TGTGCCAGCAGCTTAGGAGGGCCAACTAATGAAAAACTGTTTTTT. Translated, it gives CASSLGGPTNEKLFF.